Listed below are T cell receptor beta chains from one sample, sequenced in a study of tumor and adjacent non-tumor tissue in lung cancer. A single record per CDR3 protein comes from TCRdb applying MiXCR to the multiplex PCR reads. In the table there are approximately 110,000 distinct CDR3 sequences, approximately 71% of which are singletons. The material sequenced was lung tumor tissue. The receptor source for this set is a woman aged 60 to 75 with non-small cell lung cancer. CDR3s include the opening cysteine and the closing phenylalanine or tryptophan. D genes are given only for firm matches. Clone size is not always given. Where it is, it says once, few, many or a class for expanded clones.

V gene: TRBV11-3; D gene: .; J gene: TRBJ2-1; clone size: .; CDR3 length: 14; CDR3 DNA: TGTTCAAGCAGCTTGCAGTACTCCTACAATGAGCAGTTCTTC; CDR3 protein: CSSSLQYSYNEQFF
V gene: TRBV12-3/TRBV12-4; D gene: .; J gene: TRBJ2-2; clone size: .; CDR3 length: 16; CDR3 DNA: TGTGCCAGCAGTTTAGGGGCCGGATCGAACGCCGGGGAGCTGTTTTTT; CDR3 protein: CASSLGAGSNAGELFF
V gene: TRBV6-2/TRBV6-3; D gene: TRBD2; J gene: TRBJ2-1; clone size: .; CDR3 length: 17; CDR3 DNA: TGTGCCAGCACCAGTCCCATTTTAGCGGGGAGGGACAATGAGCAGATCTTC; CDR3 protein: CASTSPILAGRDNEQIF
V gene: TRBV11-3; D gene: .; J gene: TRBJ1-1; clone size: .; CDR3 length: 13; CDR3 DNA: TGTACTAGCAGACTTAAGGTGAACACTGAAGCTTTCTTT; CDR3 protein: CTSRLKVNTEAFF
V gene: TRBV6-6; D gene: .; J gene: TRBJ1-5; clone size: many; CDR3 length: 14; CDR3 DNA: TGTGCCAGCAGTTCCTCGGGGGGGGATCAGCCCCAGCATTTT; CDR3 protein: CASSSSGGDQPQHF
V gene: TRBV28; D gene: .; J gene: TRBJ2-5; clone size: .; CDR3 length: 11; CDR3 DNA: TGTGCCTACGAGGCCCAAGAGACCCAGTACTTC; CDR3 protein: CAYEAQETQYF
V gene: TRBV5-1; D gene: TRBD1; J gene: TRBJ2-5; clone size: .; CDR3 length: 14; CDR3 DNA: TGCGCCAGCAGTATGGGACAGGGGGAGGAGACCCAGTACTTC; CDR3 protein: CASSMGQGEETQYF
V gene: TRBV28; D gene: TRBD2; J gene: TRBJ2-3; clone size: .; CDR3 length: 17; CDR3 DNA: TGTGCCAGCAACCATCCCCCAGCGGGGGCCTTGTGGGCTACGCAGTATTTT; CDR3 protein: CASNHPPAGALWATQYF
V gene: TRBV28; D gene: .; J gene: TRBJ2-7; clone size: many; CDR3 length: 14; CDR3 DNA: TGTGCCAGCAGTTTACTGGGGGCCAACTACGAGCAGTACTTC; CDR3 protein: CASSLLGANYEQYF
V gene: TRBV6-2/TRBV6-3; D gene: TRBD1; J gene: TRBJ1-5; clone size: .; CDR3 length: 17; CDR3 DNA: TGTGCCAGCAGTCTAACCAGGACAGGGACGAGGGATCAGCCCCAGCATTTT; CDR3 protein: CASSLTRTGTRDQPQHF
V gene: TRBV6-6; D gene: .; J gene: TRBJ2-2; clone size: many; CDR3 length: 16; CDR3 DNA: TGTGCCAGCAGTTACTCGAAGCCTAGCAAGGCCGGGGAGCTGTTTTTT; CDR3 protein: CASSYSKPSKAGELFF
V gene: TRBV11-2; D gene: .; J gene: TRBJ2-7; clone size: .; CDR3 length: 14; CDR3 DNA: TGTGCCAGCTGCTTTGACTCTTTTAGGGACGAGCAATACTTC; CDR3 protein: CASCFDSFRDEQYF
V gene: TRBV7-2; D gene: .; J gene: TRBJ2-1; clone size: .; CDR3 length: 16; CDR3 DNA: TGTGCCAGCAGCTGGATTGAATCCTTTCCCTACAATGAGCAGTTCTTC; CDR3 protein: CASSWIESFPYNEQFF
V gene: TRBV6-5; D gene: TRBD2; J gene: TRBJ2-1; clone size: .; CDR3 length: 17; CDR3 DNA: TGTGCCAGCAGTTACTCGTCCGGGGGGACGTCCTACAATGAGCAGTTCTTC; CDR3 protein: CASSYSSGGTSYNEQFF
V gene: TRBV12-3/TRBV12-4; D gene: .; J gene: TRBJ2-7; clone size: many; CDR3 length: 14; CDR3 DNA: TGTGCCAGCAGCCCAGGGGGGGGACCCTACGAGCAGTACTTC; CDR3 protein: CASSPGGGPYEQYF
V gene: TRBV15; D gene: .; J gene: TRBJ2-2; clone size: .; CDR3 length: 14; CDR3 DNA: TGTGCCACCAGCAGAGCACCGAACACCGGGGAGCTGTTTTTT; CDR3 protein: CATSRAPNTGELFF
V gene: TRBV6-2/TRBV6-3; D gene: TRBD2; J gene: TRBJ2-5; clone size: .; CDR3 length: 15; CDR3 DNA: TGTGCCAGCAGGACACGCAGTAGCGGGGAAAAGACCCAGTACTTC; CDR3 protein: CASRTRSSGEKTQYF
V gene: TRBV7-3; D gene: .; J gene: TRBJ2-3; clone size: .; CDR3 length: 14; CDR3 DNA: TGTGCCAGCAGCCGAGGACAGAGCACAGATACGCAGTATTTT; CDR3 protein: CASSRGQSTDTQYF
V gene: TRBV12-3/TRBV12-4; D gene: TRBD1; J gene: TRBJ1-6; clone size: many; CDR3 length: 16; CDR3 DNA: TGTGCCAGCAGTACTGGACAGGGGGCAAGAGGTTCACCCCTCCACTTT; CDR3 protein: CASSTGQGARGSPLHF
V gene: TRBV20-1; D gene: TRBD1; J gene: TRBJ2-7; clone size: many; CDR3 length: 16; CDR3 DNA: TGCAGTGCTAGAGAGGAAACAGGGGGGATCACCTACGAGCAGTACTTC; CDR3 protein: CSAREETGGITYEQYF
V gene: TRBV13; D gene: .; J gene: TRBJ2-1; clone size: .; CDR3 length: 15; CDR3 DNA: TGTGCCAGAAGCCCCCCAGCCGGGTCCTACAATGAGCAGTTCTTC; CDR3 protein: CARSPPAGSYNEQFF
V gene: TRBV11-2; D gene: .; J gene: TRBJ1-5; clone size: .; CDR3 length: 13; CDR3 DNA: TGTGGCAGCTCCCGAGACAAGGGTCAGCCCCAGCATTTT; CDR3 protein: CGSSRDKGQPQHF
V gene: TRBV5-1; D gene: TRBD2; J gene: TRBJ2-3; clone size: .; CDR3 length: 16; CDR3 DNA: TGCGCCAGCAGCTTTGGGATAGCGGGAGTCACAGAAACGCAATATTTT; CDR3 protein: CASSFGIAGVTETQYF
V gene: TRBV11-2; D gene: .; J gene: TRBJ1-3; clone size: .; CDR3 length: 15; CDR3 DNA: TGTGCCAGCTGGGAGGCAGTCAGCTCTGGAAACACCGTATATTTT; CDR3 protein: CASWEAVSSGNTVYF
V gene: TRBV6-5; D gene: .; J gene: TRBJ1-5; clone size: many; CDR3 length: 16; CDR3 DNA: TGTGCCAGCAGGGCCGATTGGGGCAGTAGCAATCAGCCCCAGCATTTT; CDR3 protein: CASRADWGSSNQPQHF
V gene: TRBV11-3; D gene: .; J gene: TRBJ2-2; clone size: .; CDR3 length: 13; CDR3 DNA: TGTGCCAGCAGCTTAATAGGGTCAAGGGAGCTGTTTTTT; CDR3 protein: CASSLIGSRELFF
V gene: TRBV11-3; D gene: TRBD1; J gene: TRBJ2-7; clone size: .; CDR3 length: 12; CDR3 DNA: TGTGCCAGAAGCTCTGGGACAGCCGAGCAGTACTTC; CDR3 protein: CARSSGTAEQYF
V gene: TRBV11-3; D gene: .; J gene: TRBJ2-1; clone size: once; CDR3 length: 14; CDR3 DNA: TGTGCCAGCAGCTTAGACGGCTATTACAATGAGCAGTTCTTC; CDR3 protein: CASSLDGYYNEQFF
V gene: TRBV4-3; D gene: .; J gene: TRBJ2-4; clone size: .; CDR3 length: 15; CDR3 DNA: TGCGCCAGCTGCCAAGTGTGGATAGGGGAAAACATTCAGTACTTC; CDR3 protein: CASCQVWIGENIQYF
V gene: TRBV11-3; D gene: .; J gene: TRBJ2-3; clone size: .; CDR3 length: 14; CDR3 DNA: TGCGCCAGCACCTTTGTCAGCGGGACAGATACGCAGTATTTT; CDR3 protein: CASTFVSGTDTQYF
V gene: TRBV30; D gene: .; J gene: TRBJ2-3; clone size: few; CDR3 length: 14; CDR3 DNA: TGTGCCTGGAGTCCCCCCCCTAGCTCTGGTACGCAGTATTTT; CDR3 protein: CAWSPPPSSGTQYF
V gene: TRBV11-2; D gene: .; J gene: TRBJ2-5; clone size: .; CDR3 length: 14; CDR3 DNA: TGTGCCAGCAGTCAACAGGGTGGTCAAGAGACCCAGTACTTT; CDR3 protein: CASSQQGGQETQYF
V gene: TRBV20-1; D gene: .; J gene: TRBJ2-4; clone size: .; CDR3 length: 15; CDR3 DNA: TGCAGTGCTATTATTAGCAGGGAAGGGGGAAACATTCAGTACTTC; CDR3 protein: CSAIISREGGNIQYF
V gene: TRBV10-1; D gene: .; J gene: TRBJ2-1; clone size: .; CDR3 length: 14; CDR3 DNA: TGCGCCAACAGTAGAGGGGTTTCCTACAATGAGCTGTTCTTC; CDR3 protein: CANSRGVSYNELFF
V gene: TRBV6-1; D gene: .; J gene: TRBJ2-1; clone size: .; CDR3 length: 16; CDR3 DNA: TGTGCCAGCCGATCGAGCTGGAGCCTTACCTACAATGAGCAGATCTTC; CDR3 protein: CASRSSWSLTYNEQIF
V gene: TRBV6-4; D gene: .; J gene: TRBJ2-2; clone size: .; CDR3 length: 15; CDR3 DNA: TGTGCCAACAGTCCTCAGCTAGAGAACGCCGGGGAGCTGTTTTTT; CDR3 protein: CANSPQLENAGELFF
V gene: TRBV6-2/TRBV6-3; D gene: TRBD2; J gene: TRBJ2-7; clone size: .; CDR3 length: 19; CDR3 DNA: TGTGCCAGCAGTACGCCGGGACTAGCGGGCGCGCCAATACCATACGAGCAGTACTTC; CDR3 protein: CASSTPGLAGAPIPYEQYF
V gene: TRBV4-1; D gene: TRBD1; J gene: TRBJ2-7; clone size: few; CDR3 length: 16; CDR3 DNA: TGCGCCAGCAGCCAAGATTTCCCAGGGGGTTCCTACGAGCAGTACTTC; CDR3 protein: CASSQDFPGGSYEQYF
V gene: TRBV6-5; D gene: TRBD1; J gene: TRBJ2-5; clone size: .; CDR3 length: 16; CDR3 DNA: TGTGCCAGCAGAAGAAGGACAGGGGGCGCGAAAGAGTCTCAGTACTTC; CDR3 protein: CASRRRTGGAKESQYF
V gene: TRBV20-1; D gene: .; J gene: TRBJ1-1; clone size: .; CDR3 length: 15; CDR3 DNA: TGCAGTGGTAGAGGCAGGAAAGGGGGTCATACTGAAGCTTTCTTT; CDR3 protein: CSGRGRKGGHTEAFF
V gene: TRBV6-5; D gene: .; J gene: TRBJ2-1; clone size: .; CDR3 length: 16; CDR3 DNA: TGTGTCAGCAGTTACTCGGGGAGCGGACTATACAATGAGCTGTTCTTC; CDR3 protein: CVSSYSGSGLYNELFF
V gene: TRBV11-2; D gene: TRBD2; J gene: TRBJ2-7; clone size: .; CDR3 length: 15; CDR3 DNA: TGTGCCAGCAGCTGCCGGACTAGCGGGAGCTACGAGCAGTGCTTC; CDR3 protein: CASSCRTSGSYEQCF
V gene: TRBV10-1; D gene: .; J gene: TRBJ2-3; clone size: .; CDR3 length: 15; CDR3 DNA: TGTGCCAGCAGTGAGTCGGAGCCTCCTAAGGATACGCAGTATTTT; CDR3 protein: CASSESEPPKDTQYF
V gene: TRBV20-1; D gene: .; J gene: TRBJ2-7; clone size: .; CDR3 length: 12; CDR3 DNA: TGCGATGCTAGTGGACAAACGGGGGAGCAGTACTTC; CDR3 protein: CDASGQTGEQYF
V gene: TRBV20-1; D gene: .; J gene: TRBJ1-2; clone size: many; CDR3 length: 12; CDR3 DNA: TGCAGTGCTGAGAGGGGGGACATTGGCTACACCTTC; CDR3 protein: CSAERGDIGYTF
V gene: TRBV10-3; D gene: .; J gene: TRBJ2-1; clone size: .; CDR3 length: 13; CDR3 DNA: TGTGCCGTCAGTGAAAGGGTTGATAATGAGCAGTTCTTC; CDR3 protein: CAVSERVDNEQFF
V gene: TRBV20-1; D gene: .; J gene: TRBJ2-7; clone size: .; CDR3 length: 14; CDR3 DNA: TGCGGTGCTAGTAGACTAACGGCTACTGGCGAGCAGTACTTC; CDR3 protein: CGASRLTATGEQYF
V gene: TRBV11-2; D gene: .; J gene: TRBJ2-7; clone size: few; CDR3 length: 14; CDR3 DNA: TGTGCCAGCAGTTGGGATTGCGGAGGATATGAGCAGTACTTC; CDR3 protein: CASSWDCGGYEQYF